This TCR beta chain was sequenced in a study of shared clonotypes between healthy human individuals. Study in general: Each donor had three CD4 naive, three CD4 memory, two CD8 naive and one CD8 memory plate. Study-level points and caveats: Naive subsets tended to show greater estimated richness than memory subsets.

Concerning this clone itself: As yet, its antigen is unknown.

Deep-level settings were used for running the assay. Profiled with immunoSEQ multiplex PCR; TCRdb holds only in-frame clones, not every one. The top ten hold approximately 1.5% of the sample, which has some 1 million clones, about 76% seen once. The CDR3 covers 16 residues. The V gene end was trimmed by 4 bases and the J gene end by 6 bases; junction bases not matched to a gene: 9. Germline loops: CDR1 SGHRS, CDR2 YFSETQ. Partitioning of CD4+ cells yielded a CD45RA+ naive subset and a CD45RA-negative memory subset. The specimen sequenced was memory CD4+ T cells sorted from blood. Specified subset: CD45RA-negative fraction. V gene TRBV5-1 combines with J gene TRBJ2-3; 12 bases are a match to TRBD2. This sequence originates from a man between 18 and 35 years old in good health. In nucleotides, the CDR3 is TGCGCCAGCAGCCTCCTTCTAGCGGGGGGGCCTGATACGCAGTATTTT. Its protein is CASSLLLAGGPDTQYF.